Shown below are 4 T cell receptor beta chains from a single sample sequenced in a study of CD8 T cells in ankylosing spondylitis. MiXCR was run by TCRdb on the 5' RACE reads, yielding one entry per CDR3 protein. The table has about 350,000 distinct CDR3 sequences, approximately 22% seen once. The sample taken for sequencing was blood, either unsorted or a sorted T cell fraction (not recorded which). Source of these receptors: a male donor with ankylosing spondylitis or in good health (not recorded which).

This clonotype turned up a few times. V gene TRBV29-1 combines with J gene TRBJ2-7; D may be TRBD1 (5 bases). Trimming took 3 bases from V and 2 from J, leaving 11 bases between them. This CDR3 is built from 13 residues. Germline CDR1 reads SQVTM; CDR2 reads ANQGSEA. The CDR3 DNA reads as TGCAGCGTTGATTTAGGGGAACCCTACGAGCAGTACTTC. Translation gives CSVDLGEPYEQYF.

This chain links TRBV12-3 or TRBV12-4 with TRBJ2-1; 15 bases agree with TRBD2. V lost 6 bases and J lost 5; bases outside the gene matches: 5. The CDR3 contains 16 residues. The CDR3 loop is CASRGLAGGWDNEQFF. Here the CDR3 DNA reads TGTGCCAGCAGGGGACTAGCGGGGGGATGGGACAATGAGCAGTTCTTC.

This clonotype was seen more than once but under ten times. The rearrangement uses TRBV3-1 and TRBJ2-1; TRBD1 matches 9 bases. J lost 7 bases, V lost 0 bases, and 10 bases had no gene match. The CDR3 is 17 residues long. Germline V gene data show CDR1 as LGHDT and CDR2 as YNNKEL (reference sequence). As DNA, the CDR3 is TGTGCCAGCAGCCAAGATCGGGACAGGGTAAGATATAATGAGCAGTTCTTC. Its protein product is CASSQDRDRVRYNEQFF.

This clonotype turned up a few times. The chain recombines TRBV12-3 or TRBV12-4 with TRBJ1-4, with TRBD1 matching 7 bases. The CDR3 sequence is 13 residues long. V lost 10 bases and J lost 4; bases outside the gene matches: 6. CDR3 sequence reads: CANPTGNNEKLFF. Here the CDR3 DNA reads TGTGCCAACCCGACAGGGAATAATGAAAAACTGTTTTTT.